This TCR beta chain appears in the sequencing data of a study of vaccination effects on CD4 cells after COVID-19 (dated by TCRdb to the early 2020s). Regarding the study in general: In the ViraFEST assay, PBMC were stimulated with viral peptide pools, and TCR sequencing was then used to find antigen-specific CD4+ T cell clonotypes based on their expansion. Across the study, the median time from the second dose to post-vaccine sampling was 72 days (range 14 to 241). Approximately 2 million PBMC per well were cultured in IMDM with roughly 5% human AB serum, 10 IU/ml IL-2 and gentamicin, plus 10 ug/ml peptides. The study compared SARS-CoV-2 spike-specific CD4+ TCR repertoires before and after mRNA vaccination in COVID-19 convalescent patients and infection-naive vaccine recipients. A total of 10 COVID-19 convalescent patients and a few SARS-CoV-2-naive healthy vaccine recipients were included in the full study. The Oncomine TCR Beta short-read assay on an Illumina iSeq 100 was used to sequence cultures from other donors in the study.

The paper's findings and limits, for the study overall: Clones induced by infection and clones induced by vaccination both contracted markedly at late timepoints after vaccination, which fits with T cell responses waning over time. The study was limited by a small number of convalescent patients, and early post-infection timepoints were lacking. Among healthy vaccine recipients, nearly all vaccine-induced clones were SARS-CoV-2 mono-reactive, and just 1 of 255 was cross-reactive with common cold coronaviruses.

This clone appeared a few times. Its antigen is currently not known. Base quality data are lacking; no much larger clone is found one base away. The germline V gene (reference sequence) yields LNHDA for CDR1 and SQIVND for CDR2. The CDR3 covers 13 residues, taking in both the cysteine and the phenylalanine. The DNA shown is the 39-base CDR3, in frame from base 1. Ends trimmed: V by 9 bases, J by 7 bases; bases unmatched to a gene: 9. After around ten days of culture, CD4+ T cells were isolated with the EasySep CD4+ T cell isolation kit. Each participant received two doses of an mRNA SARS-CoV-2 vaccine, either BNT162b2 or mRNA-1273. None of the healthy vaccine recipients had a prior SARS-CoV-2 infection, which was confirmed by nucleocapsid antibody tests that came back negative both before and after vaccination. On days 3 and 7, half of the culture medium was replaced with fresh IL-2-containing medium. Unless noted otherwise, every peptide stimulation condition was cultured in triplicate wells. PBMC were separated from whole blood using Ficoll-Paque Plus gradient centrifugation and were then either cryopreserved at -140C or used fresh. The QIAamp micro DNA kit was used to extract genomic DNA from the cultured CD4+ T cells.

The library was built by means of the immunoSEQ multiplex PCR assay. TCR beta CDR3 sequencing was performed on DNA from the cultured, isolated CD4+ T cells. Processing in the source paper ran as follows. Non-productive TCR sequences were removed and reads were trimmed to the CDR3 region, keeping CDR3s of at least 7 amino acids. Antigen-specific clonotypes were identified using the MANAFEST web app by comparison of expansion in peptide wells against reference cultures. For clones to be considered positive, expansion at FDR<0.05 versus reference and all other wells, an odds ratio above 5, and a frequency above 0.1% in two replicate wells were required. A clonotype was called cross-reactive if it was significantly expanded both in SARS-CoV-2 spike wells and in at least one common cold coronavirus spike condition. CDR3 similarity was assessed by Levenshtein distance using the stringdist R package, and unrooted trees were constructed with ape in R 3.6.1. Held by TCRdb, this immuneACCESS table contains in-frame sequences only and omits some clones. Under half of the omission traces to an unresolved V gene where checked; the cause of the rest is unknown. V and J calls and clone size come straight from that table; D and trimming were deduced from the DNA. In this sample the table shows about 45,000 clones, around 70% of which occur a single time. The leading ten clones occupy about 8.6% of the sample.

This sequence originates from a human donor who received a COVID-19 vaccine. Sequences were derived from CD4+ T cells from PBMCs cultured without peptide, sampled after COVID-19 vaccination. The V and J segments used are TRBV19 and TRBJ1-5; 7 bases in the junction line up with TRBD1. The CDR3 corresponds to CASRKDRVQPQHF. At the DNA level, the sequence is TGTGCCAGCAGGAAAGACAGGGTCCAGCCCCAGCATTTT.